Listed below are T cell receptor beta chains from one sample, sequenced in a study of T cell changes during pregnancy in multiple sclerosis. Repertoires were generated with immunoSEQ multiplex PCR, while TCRdb's copy carries only in-frame clones and drops some. The data hold about 60,000 clones, with about 89% observed a single time. Sequencing was performed on CD4+ T cells from peripheral blood mononuclear cells, taken in the first trimester of pregnancy. All receptors come from a female donor with multiple sclerosis, enrolled in a pregnancy study. The conserved cysteine and the conserved F or W are not part of the CDR3 here.

v_gene,j_gene,CDR3aa
TRBV20-1,TRBJ2-7,SASRGEEQY
TRBV6-1,TRBJ2-2,ASSASTGGGTTGELF
TRBV4-3,TRBJ2-7,ASSQVTGPYEQY
TRBV5-4,TRBJ1-1,ASSSRDRAIEAF
TRBV5-1,TRBJ2-3,ASSFTPGQGSDTQY
TRBV2,TRBJ2-7,ASSGLAGGSYEQY
TRBV9,TRBJ2-2,ASSVSGGWGGTGELF
TRBV18,TRBJ2-5,ASSPLASETQY
TRBV19,TRBJ2-5,ASSGPGLAEETQY
TRBV2,TRBJ1-2,AWGGGSNYGYT
TRBV7-9,TRBJ2-3,ASSYRNPSSTDTQY
TRBV12-5,TRBJ1-1,ASGLTGGTGVGTEAF
TRBV7-2,TRBJ1-3,ASSSGGLHGNTIY
TRBV29-1,TRBJ2-7,SVIGSGGYEQY
TRBV5-1,TRBJ2-7,ASSLRQGGEQY
TRBV6-5,TRBJ1-6,ASSYPDRNSPLH
TRBV29-1,TRBJ1-6,RPDREQPSYNSPLH
TRBV4-3,TRBJ1-2,ASSQDGGTAYGYT
TRBV6-1,TRBJ1-1,ASSDWPGSWAF
TRBV7-2,TRBJ1-1,ASSPGTGWGTEAF
TRBV27,TRBJ1-2,ASSLSGAQGRGYT
TRBV7-2,TRBJ2-3,ASSFPTGGHEDTQY
TRBV6-5,TRBJ2-1,ASSPTGGPYNEQF
TRBV5-4,TRBJ2-5,ASSSGGRVETQY
TRBV5-5,TRBJ2-3,ASSLGGQGLTDTQY
TRBV21-1,TRBJ1-5,ASSGQGANQPQH
TRBV12-5,TRBJ2-1,ASGLGSGQGLYNEQF
TRBV5-6,TRBJ2-2,ASSLEAGRELF
TRBV9,TRBJ1-2,ASSKAGQGYGYT
TRBV18,TRBJ2-2,ASSPWSLNTGELF
TRBV4-1,TRBJ1-2,ASSQGGQGYRNYGYT
TRBV7-2,TRBJ1-5,ASSLGQQRGGPSNQPQH
TRBV30,TRBJ1-4,AWSRGPNEKLF
TRBV7-9,TRBJ1-1,ASSWIQGSSRGAF
TRBV6-1,TRBJ1-1,ATSVARRTEAF
TRBV10-3,TRBJ1-3,AISPGQTLSGNTIY
TRBV30,TRBJ1-6,AWISRGGNNSPLH
TRBV7-2,TRBJ2-7,ASRSPGQGSYEQY
TRBV9,TRBJ2-1,ASSTGGGGYNEQF
TRBV27,TRBJ1-4,ASSTYRRGHLNEKLF
TRBV7-2,TRBJ2-1,ASSSDRRGNEQF
TRBV2,TRBJ1-1,ASGLQGAQGEAF
TRBV7-3,TRBJ2-4,ASSLYLTVKNIQY
TRBV7-2,TRBJ1-3,ASSLGGQGASGNTIY
TRBV5-6,TRBJ2-7,ASSFLAGKRSEQY
TRBV9,TRBJ1-1,ASSPTDRGSEAF
TRBV7-2,TRBJ2-1,ASSLRTSGINEQF
TRBV5-1,TRBJ2-1,ASSLAGAWKF
TRBV19,TRBJ1-1,ASSINRGRGLAF
TRBV10-3,TRBJ2-5,AVSSGGETQY
TRBV5-4,TRBJ1-2,ASSEGQGAPKSFGYT
TRBV5-6,TRBJ1-1,ASNHRGRNTEAF
TRBV7-2,TRBJ2-3,ASSLIDRSTQY
TRBV6-5,TRBJ1-1,ASGSGGLGTEAF
TRBV15,TRBJ1-1,ATSREGAMNTEAF
TRBV9,TRBJ1-2,ASSARGEELSVGYT
TRBV25-1,TRBJ2-7,ASSQGLYEQY
TRBV7-2,TRBJ2-5,ASSSGLAGGQETQY
TRBV9,TRBJ1-1,ASSVQSNTEAF
TRBV12-5,TRBJ2-2,ASGLTSPGTGELF